This T cell receptor beta chain was recovered during a study of blood T cell repertoires in COVID-19. Data came from immunoSEQ multiplex PCR; TCRdb stores just in-frame clones and leaves some out. The repertoire consists of 260,000 or so clones, with approximately 84% occurring once and the leading ten covering less than 20%. The age range of participants was 18 to 89 years, with residence in under 30 US areas. Each recovered donor of Cohort 3 presented with two negative PCRs, clearance, or symptom resolution. The sequenced sample was PBMCs or T cells enriched from blood (not recorded which). The sequence was collected from a man in his late teens or twenties who had recovered from COVID-19.

For the CDR3, the DNA is TGTGCCAGCAGGGTACTAGGACTAGCGGGTATCACAGATACGCAGTATTTT. It encodes CASRVLGLAGITDTQYF. The chain is built from TRBV7-9 and TRBJ2-3; 11 positions agree with TRBD2. The ends lost 6 bases at V and 2 bases at J; junction bases unmatched: 10. The CDR3 extends over 17 amino acids. From germline, CDR1 is SEHNR and CDR2 FQNEAQ (reference sequence).